Listed here are 12 T cell receptor beta chains from one sample, sequenced in a study of shared clonotypes between healthy human individuals (TCRdb year 2020). The library was obtained by the immunoSEQ multiplex PCR assay. Held by TCRdb, this immuneACCESS table contains in-frame sequences only and omits some clones. Under half of the omission traces to an unresolved V gene where checked; the cause of the rest is unknown. A total of 450,000 to 550,000 clones appear in this sample, 79% of them only once. The top ten clonotypes cover about an eighth of the sample. Sample: PBMCs. The origin of the receptors is a woman aged 40-49 years in good health. Some clones in this sample may be carry-over from other donors' samples.

This chain connects TRBV10-3 to TRBJ2-3; D call uncertain. Looked up from germline, CDR1 is ENHRY and CDR2 is SYGVKD. V was pared by 7 bases and J by 6 bases, with 11 bases between. This CDR3 contains 12 residues. In DNA, the CDR3 is TGTGCCATCAAACGGGCTGATGATACGCAGTATTTT. Its translation is CAIKRADDTQYF.

This chain links TRBV7-3 with TRBJ2-1, with D unresolved. V was trimmed by 4 bases and J by 4 bases, leaving 8 bases between them. Germline assignment: CDR1 SGHTA and CDR2 FQGTGA. This CDR3 has 13 residues. In nucleotides, the CDR3 is TGTGCCAGCAGCTCTGGGATTTACAATGAGCAGTTCTTC. As protein: CASSSGIYNEQFF.

The CDR3 is CAGRQGAIHGYTF. CDR3 DNA sequence: TGTGCCGGCAGACAGGGGGCAATCCATGGCTACACCTTC. The chain uses TRBV30 and TRBJ1-2, with 10 bases lining up with TRBD1. After removal of 8 bases from V and 6 bases from J, the junction contained 9 bases not matched to a gene. Per germline, CDR1 GTSNPN and CDR2 SVGIG (reference sequence). The CDR3 length is 13 residues.

This clone was seen repeatedly, ten times or more. The chain has TRBV30 and TRBJ1-4, with TRBD1 identical over 11 bases. The J segment lost 7 bases and the V segment lost 7 bases, leaving 14 bases of the junction unmatched. The germline V gene has CDR1 GTSNPN and CDR2 SVGIG (reference sequence). The length of the CDR3 is 16 residues. CDR3 sequence reads: CAFSTGTGGIGEKLFF. The CDR3, as DNA: TGTGCCTTTTCTACCGGGACAGGGGGGATTGGTGAAAAACTGTTTTTT.

This rearrangement joins TRBV7-9 to TRBJ2-7, with TRBD2 matching 9 bases. The germline CDR1 and CDR2 sequences are SEHNR and FQNEAQ (reference sequence). This CDR3 is built from 15 residues. The V segment lost 5 bases and the J segment 0 bases; nucleotides outside the gene matches: 5. Here the CDR3 reads CASSTSGYSSYEQYF. The CDR3 nucleotides read TGTGCCAGCAGCACTAGCGGGTACAGCTCCTACGAGCAGTACTTC. Based on the CDR3 plus reference TRBV7-9 and TRBJ2-7, the full variable domain is DTGVSQNPRHKITKRGQNVTFRCDPISEHNRLYWYRQTLGQGPEFLTYFQNEAQLEKSRLLSDRFSAERPKGSFSTLEIQRTEQGDSAMYLCASSTSGYSSYEQYFGPGTRLTVT.

Of note for this clone: The sample has other DNA sequences that encode this CDR3 too. The chain couples TRBV30 to TRBJ2-7; no reliable D call. The CDR3 extends over 11 amino acids. The ends were cut back, 5 bases at V and 4 bases at J, with 9 bases in the middle. CDR1 and CDR2 (germline): GTSNPN, SVGIG (reference sequence). The chain's CDR3 is CAWSGLYEQYF. As DNA, the CDR3 is TGTGCCTGGTCAGGCTTATACGAGCAGTACTTC.

The chain has TRBV6-1 and TRBJ1-6; D not certain. V was clipped by 0 bases and J by 6 bases, with 9 bases between them. This CDR3 has 15 residues. Germline V gene data show CDR1 as MNHNS and CDR2 as SASEGT. The CDR3, as DNA: TGTGCCAGCAGTGAAGCGCTCGGGGTTAATTCACCCCTCCACTTT. Its protein is CASSEALGVNSPLHF.

This clone was recorded once. The rearrangement uses TRBV28 and TRBJ2-1; TRBD2 is a possible D gene (5 bases). V gave up 7 bases and J gave up 7 bases, with 14 bases separating them. The CDR3 loop spans 13 amino acids. Germline V gene sequence: CDR1 MDHEN, CDR2 SYDVKM. The CDR3 spells CASNPDPGNEQFF. The DNA of the CDR3 is TGTGCCAGCAACCCCGATCCGGGGAATGAGCAGTTCTTC.

The V and J genes are TRBV7-2 and TRBJ2-5, with a weak D call TRBD2 (6 bases). The germline V and J ends were trimmed by 5 bases and 3 bases, with 10 bases remaining between them. Germline lookup yields CDR1 SGHTA and CDR2 FQGNSA. CDR3 length: 13 amino acids. CDR3 coding DNA: TGTGCCAGCAGCCGGCGGGGAGAAGAGACCCAGTACTTC. The encoded protein is CASSRRGEETQYF.

The J gene is TRBJ2-5, the V gene TRBV7-2, with 8 nucleotides matching TRBD2. The closer fit of TRBJ2-7 to the DNA end suggests the J call may be wrong. Germline CDR1 reads SGHTA; CDR2 reads FQGNSA. The CDR3 covers 16 residues. The CDR3 reads CASSPRGGGRTYEQYF. DNA of the CDR3: TGTGCCAGCAGCCCCCGGGGGGGCGGGAGGACCTACGAGCAGTACTTC.

In its sample, this clone was seen once. This chain uses TRBV7-9 with TRBJ1-3; 11 bases agree with TRBD1. This CDR3 spans 14 amino acids. Trimming removed 8 bases from V and 7 bases from J; junction bases left unmatched: 7. Germline CDR1 reads SEHNR; CDR2 reads FQNEAQ (reference sequence). The CDR3 region has the DNA TGTGCCAGCCAACTCGGACAGGGGGCCAACACCATATATTTT. This translates into CASQLGQGANTIYF.

This clone occurred a few times. The CDR3 is CASSSNHRAGAGELFF. CDR3 in DNA: TGTGCCAGCAGCTCGAACCACAGGGCCGGGGCCGGGGAGCTGTTTTTT. The rearrangement joins TRBV11-3 to TRBJ2-2, with D possibly matching TRBD1 (6 bases). The CDR3 extends over 16 amino acids. Germline V gene lookup returns CDR1 SGHNT and CDR2 YENEEA. The V end was cut by 4 bases, the J end by 6 bases, with 18 bases between.